The clone carrying this T cell receptor (beta chain) has ten or more counts. What it binds is unknown. The data stem from a study of T cell repertoires in cytomegalovirus infection. The wider study: Public TCR beta signatures provided an indication of both CMV infection and a matching HLA type.

V was cut by 5 bases and J by 6 bases, with 23 bases left in between. CDR1 is ENHRY and CDR2 is SYGVKD in the germline V gene. The CDR3 totals 17 residues. Overall study findings and caveats: There were carriers of CMV plus the relevant HLA, and cumulative public TCR beta family frequency identified them. Dominating the ex vivo response were HLA-C-restricted CMV-specific TCR beta clonotypes.

One entry per CDR3 protein results from TCRdb running MiXCR on the reads. Among 480,000 or so distinct CDR3 sequences listed, 10% to 12% were seen once. Sequencing used PBMCs. The source is a human donor in good health (CMV status not recorded). Some clones in this sample may be carry-over from other donors' samples. J is TRBJ2-1 and V is TRBV10-3; perhaps TRBD1 as D (6 bases). CDR3 residues: CAISSTPGQLGGNEQFF. DNA of the CDR3: TGTGCCATCAGTTCTACCCCAGGCCAGTTAGGGGGCAATGAGCAGTTCTTC.